This TCR beta chain was observed in a study of kidney transplant recipient with SARS-CoV-2 infection. Comment on this clonotype: With a much larger clone just one base away, this may be a read error.

TCRdb reprocessed the reads with MiXCR, giving one entry per CDR3 protein. The table shows roughly 230,000 distinct CDR3 sequences, with 29% occurring only once. The source of this sequence is a male patient aged 25-45 years who had COVID-19 and was a kidney transplant recipient. Some T cells may be supplied by the graft donor. The sequenced sample was a blood sample, obtained at baseline and between days 110 and 120 from a kidney transplant recipient.

CDR3 nucleotide sequence: TGTGCCAGCAGCACCCGCCATCCCATTTTAATTCGCACTGAAGCTTTCTTT. As protein: CASSTRHPILIRTEAFF. The rearrangement joins TRBV3-1 to TRBJ1-1; D is unclear. V lost 5 bases and J lost 4, with 23 bases in between. The germline V gene has CDR1 LGHDT and CDR2 YNNKEL (reference sequence). The CDR3 totals 17 residues.